This T cell receptor (beta chain) stems from a study of blood T cell repertoires in COVID-19. Germline CDR1 and CDR2: SNHLY and FYNNEI. The CDR3 spans 13 residues. J was trimmed by 7 bases and V by 7 bases; bases with no gene match: 4. Data came from immunoSEQ multiplex PCR; TCRdb stores just in-frame clones and leaves some out. The data hold some 300,000 clones, with around nine tenths observed a single time. This clonotype originated in a woman between 50 and 59 years old who had been exposed to COVID-19. Sequenced sample: PBMCs or T cells enriched from blood (not recorded which). The J gene is TRBJ1-6, the V gene TRBV2, with 7 bases aligning to TRBD1. CDR3 region: CASKGTANSPLHF. CDR3 coding DNA: TGTGCCAGCAAAGGGACAGCGAATTCACCCCTCCACTTT.